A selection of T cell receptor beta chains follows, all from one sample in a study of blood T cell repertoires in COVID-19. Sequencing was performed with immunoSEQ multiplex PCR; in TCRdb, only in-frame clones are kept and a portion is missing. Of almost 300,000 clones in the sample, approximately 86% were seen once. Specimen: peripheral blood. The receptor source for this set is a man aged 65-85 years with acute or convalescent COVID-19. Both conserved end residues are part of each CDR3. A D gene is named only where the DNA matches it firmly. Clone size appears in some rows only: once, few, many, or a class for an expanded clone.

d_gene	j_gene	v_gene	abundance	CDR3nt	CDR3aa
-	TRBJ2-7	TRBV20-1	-	TGCAGTGCAGGCAGGGTAAACGAGCAGTACTTC	CSAGRVNEQYF
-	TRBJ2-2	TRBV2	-	TGTGCCAGCAGTGAGACAGAGAACACCGGGGAGCTGTTTTTT	CASSETENTGELFF
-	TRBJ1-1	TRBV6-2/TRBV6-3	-	TGTGCCAGCAGCGATCGGGTGAACACTGAAGCTTTCTTT	CASSDRVNTEAFF
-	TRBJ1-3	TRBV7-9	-	TGTGCCAGCAGCTTAGGACAGCCCTACTCTGGAAACACCATATATTTT	CASSLGQPYSGNTIYF
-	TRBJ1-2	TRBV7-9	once	TGTGCCAGCAGCTTAGCGGGAGGGACGGGGCTTGATGGCTACACCTTC	CASSLAGGTGLDGYTF
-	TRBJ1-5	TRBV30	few	TGTGCCTGGAGTACGGGGATGAATCAGCCCCAGCATTTT	CAWSTGMNQPQHF
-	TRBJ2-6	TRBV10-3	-	TGTGCCATCAGTGGCCAGGGGGGTGGAGGGGCCAACGTCCTGACTTTC	CAISGQGGGGANVLTF
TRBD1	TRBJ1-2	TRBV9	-	TGTGCCAGCAGCCGTCCCGGGACAGTCTATGGCTACACCTTC	CASSRPGTVYGYTF
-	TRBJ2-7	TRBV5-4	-	TGTGCCAGCAGCTTAGGGGCCTTTCCATACGAGCAGTACTTC	CASSLGAFPYEQYF
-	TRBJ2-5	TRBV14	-	TGTGCCAGCACCCGAGGGAGCGAAGAGACCCAGTACTTC	CASTRGSEETQYF
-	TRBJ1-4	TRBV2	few	TGTGCCAGCAGTGAGGAGAGGCTTAATGAAAAACTGTTTTTT	CASSEERLNEKLFF
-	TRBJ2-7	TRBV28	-	TGTGCCAGCAGTTTGCGCTACGAGCAGTACTTC	CASSLRYEQYF
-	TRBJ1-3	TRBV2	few	TGTGCCAGCAGTGCGTATGGCGACAGCTCTGGAAACACCATATATTTT	CASSAYGDSSGNTIYF
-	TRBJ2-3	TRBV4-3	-	TGCGCCAGCAGCCGAGCTGAGGAGGGTCGGAGGTATTTT	CASSRAEEGRRYF
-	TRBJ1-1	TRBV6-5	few	TGTGCCAGCAGTTTTGGACTGTCGAACACTGAAGCTTTCTTT	CASSFGLSNTEAFF
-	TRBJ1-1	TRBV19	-	TGTGCCAGTAGTCGATTATACAGGGACACTGAAGCTTTCTTT	CASSRLYRDTEAFF
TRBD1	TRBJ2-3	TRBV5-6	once	TGTGCCAGCAGCCGAGGACAGGGACTAGATACGCAGTATTTT	CASSRGQGLDTQYF
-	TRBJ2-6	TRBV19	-	TGTGCCAGTAGTACTAGCTACTTCGGGGCCAACGTCCTGACTTTC	CASSTSYFGANVLTF
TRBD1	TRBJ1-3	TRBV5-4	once	TGTGCCAGCAGCACCGGGACAGGGGGATTCTCTGGAAACACCATATATTTT	CASSTGTGGFSGNTIYF
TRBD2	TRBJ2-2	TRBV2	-	TGTGCCAGCAGTGGGGTAGCGGGGGCGACCGGGGAGCTGTTTTTT	CASSGVAGATGELFF
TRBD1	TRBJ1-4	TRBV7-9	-	TGTGCCAGCTCTCGGGGGCAGGGGGATGAAAAACTGTTTTTT	CASSRGQGDEKLFF
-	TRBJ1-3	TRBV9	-	TGTGCCAGCAGCGTACCCCCCACAGGGGGAAACACCATATATTTT	CASSVPPTGGNTIYF
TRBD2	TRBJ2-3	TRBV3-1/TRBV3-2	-	TGTGCCAGCAGCCACACCGGGACTAGCGGGGGGCTTGCCACAGATACGCAGTATTTT	CASSHTGTSGGLATDTQYF
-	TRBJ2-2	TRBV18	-	TGTGCCAGCTCACCACCCGGAGGATCGACCGGGGAGCTGTTTTTT	CASSPPGGSTGELFF
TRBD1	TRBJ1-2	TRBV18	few	TGTGCCAGCTCACCAGGACAGGCTAACTATGGCTACACCTTC	CASSPGQANYGYTF
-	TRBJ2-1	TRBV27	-	TGTGCCAGCAGTTTCAGAAATGAGCAGTTCTTC	CASSFRNEQFF
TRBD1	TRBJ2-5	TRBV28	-	TGTGCCAGTCGGCTGGGACAGCTAGAGACCCAGTACTTC	CASRLGQLETQYF
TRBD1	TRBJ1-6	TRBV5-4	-	TGTGCCAGCAGCTTGACTGGACAGGGAACGAATTCACCCCTCCACTTT	CASSLTGQGTNSPLHF
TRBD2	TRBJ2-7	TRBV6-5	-	TGTGCCAGCACTCAAGGACTAGCGGAAGCCTACGAGCAGTACTTC	CASTQGLAEAYEQYF
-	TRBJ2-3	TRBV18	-	TGTGCCAGCTCACCAACCGGCGGGTGGTCAGATACGCAGTATTTT	CASSPTGGWSDTQYF
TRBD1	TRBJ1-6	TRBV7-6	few	TGTGCCAGCAGCTTAGGAAGACAGGGGAGGTCACCCCTCCACTTT	CASSLGRQGRSPLHF
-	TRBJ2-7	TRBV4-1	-	TGCGCCAGCAGCCAAGATCGGTCCATAGACGAGCAGTACTTC	CASSQDRSIDEQYF
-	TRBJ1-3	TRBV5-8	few	TGTGCCAGTCCCCCCAGGCGGGTCAGATCTGGAAACACCATATATTTT	CASPPRRVRSGNTIYF
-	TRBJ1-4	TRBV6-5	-	TGTGCCAGCAGGGGGACACCCGCAACTAATGAAAAACTGTTTTTT	CASRGTPATNEKLFF